These 21 T cell receptor beta chains originate from one sample sequenced in a study of read filtering for tumor transcriptome and immune sequencing. The library was built from roughly 400 ng RNA with molecular barcoded adaptors for alpha/delta and beta/gamma chains. TCRdb fed the reads into MiXCR, producing one record per CDR3 protein. The sample lists 120,000 or so distinct CDR3 sequences, roughly 13% seen once, with approximately 11% in the top ten. Material for sequencing was a population of CD138-negative cells sorted from bone marrow. The receptors shown here come from a donor at least 40 years old with multiple myeloma.

A few counts support this clonotype. This chain uses TRBV7-3 with TRBJ2-2; D uncertain. Trimming stripped 11 bases from V and 1 base from J, with 11 bases between. This CDR3 region has 13 residues. Germline loops: CDR1 SGHTA, CDR2 FQGTGA. The CDR3 sequence is CASGPGNTGELFF. The CDR3 DNA reads TGTGCCTCCGGCCCAGGGAACACCGGGGAGCTGTTTTTT. Complete variable domain (other parts from reference TRBV7-3 and TRBJ2-2): GAGVSQTPSNKVTEKGKYVELRCDPISGHTALYWYRQSLGQGPEFLIYFQGTGAADDSGLPNDRFFAVRPEGSVSTLKIQRTERGDSAVYLCASGPGNTGELFFGEGSRLTVL.

This clonotype was counted a few times. CDR3 residues: CSARDKRDTEAFF. The CDR3 DNA sequence: TGCAGTGCTAGAGATAAAAGGGACACTGAAGCTTTCTTT. The V and J genes are TRBV20-1 and TRBJ1-1; D remains ambiguous. The CDR3 is made up of 13 amino acids. Trimming stripped 0 bases from V and 3 bases from J, with 8 bases between. Germline V gives CDR1 DFQATT, CDR2 SNEGSKA (reference sequence).

This clonotype was observed a handful of times. The rearrangement joins TRBV19 to TRBJ2-5, with 8 nucleotides matching TRBD1. V lost 9 bases, J lost 4 bases, and 7 bases stayed unmatched. Germline V gene sequence: CDR1 LNHDA, CDR2 SQIVND (reference sequence). The CDR3 covers 13 residues. The CDR3 loop reads CASGQGVLETQYF. The DNA for the CDR3 is TGTGCCAGCGGACAGGGTGTATTAGAGACCCAGTACTTC.

This clonotype was counted ten times or more. The chain joins TRBV12-3 or TRBV12-4 to TRBJ2-3, with D perhaps being TRBD1 or TRBD2 (7 bases each). V gave up 6 bases and J gave up 6 bases, with 16 bases separating them. The CDR3 spans 14 residues. CDR3 DNA: TGTGCCAGCAGGAGGGGAGGGGGCTTGGATACGCAGTATTTT. Its translation: CASRRGGGLDTQYF.

V usage is TRBV9 and J usage is TRBJ1-2, with D possibly being TRBD1 (6 bases). The V gene's germline CDR1 is SGDLS and CDR2 YYNGEE. The V and J ends lost 3 bases and 3 bases respectively, with 12 bases between them. The CDR3 runs 14 residues. CDR3 sequence: CASSAEQGYYGYTF. The DNA of the CDR3 is TGTGCCAGCAGCGCGGAACAGGGTTACTATGGCTACACCTTC.

Concerning this clonotype: This likely came from a read error, as a far larger clone is one base away. In nucleotides, the CDR3 is TGTGCCAGCGGTGGGGGCAGGTGGAATCAGCCCCAGCATTTT. Translation: CASGGGRWNQPQHF. J is TRBJ1-5 and V is TRBV6-1, with a tentative D call TRBD1 (6 bases). The CDR3 is 14 amino acids. The V end lost 8 bases, the J end lost 4 bases, and 15 bases lay between the germline ends. From germline, CDR1 is MNHNS and CDR2 SASEGT.

This clonotype was recorded at least ten times. The genes are TRBV3-1 and TRBJ1-1; perhaps TRBD1 as D (5 bases). The CDR3 loop spans 16 amino acids. Germline V gives CDR1 LGHDT, CDR2 YNNKEL (reference sequence). Between the trimmed V and J ends, which lost 4 bases and 0 bases, there was a span of 15 bases. The CDR3 DNA reads as TGTGCCAGCAGCCGCGACAGCTCCATCATGAACACTGAAGCTTTCTTT. Translating gives CASSRDSSIMNTEAFF.

Only one count was recorded for this clonotype. A read error is possible here, since a much larger clone lies one base away. The chain carries TRBV29-1 and TRBJ2-4; no clear D. Germline loops: CDR1 SQVTM, CDR2 ANQGSEA. The CDR3 sequence is 12 residues long. CDR3 protein: CNVRVAKNIQYF. In DNA, the CDR3 is TGCAACGTTCGAGTAGCCAAAAACATTCAGTACTTC.

This clonotype has a single count. In this CDR3 the conserved last residue, phenylalanine or tryptophan, is missing, so a read error is likely. The chain combines TRBV30 with TRBJ2-1; 8 positions agree with TRBD2. The J segment lost 7 bases and the V segment lost 2 bases, leaving 10 bases of the junction unmatched. The CDR3 runs to 15 residues. Germline V gene lookup returns CDR1 GTSNPN and CDR2 SVGIG (reference sequence). The DNA for the CDR3 is TGTGCCTGGAGTTCTCCCGGGGCTAGCGGGAATGAGCAGTTCATC. Encoded protein: CAWSSPGASGNEQFI.

Many counts were recorded for this clonotype. This chain connects TRBV20-1 to TRBJ1-5; no clear D gene. With 5 bases removed from V and 7 bases from J, the gap between germline ends came to 12 bases. Germline assignment: CDR1 DFQATT and CDR2 SNEGSKA (reference sequence). This CDR3 contains 12 residues. CDR3 protein: CSAPPSGQPQHF. CDR3 nucleotides: TGCAGTGCTCCGCCCTCGGGCCAGCCCCAGCATTTT.

This clonotype was seen repeatedly, ten times or more. The chain uses TRBV19 and TRBJ2-1; unclear D gene. The V gene's germline CDR1 is LNHDA and CDR2 SQIVND (reference sequence). CDR3 length: 13 amino acids. The ends were cut back, 7 bases at V and 0 bases at J, with 7 bases in the middle. The CDR3 sequence is CASKLSSYNEQFF. DNA of the CDR3: TGTGCCAGTAAACTCAGCTCCTACAATGAGCAGTTCTTC.

This clonotype was recorded at least ten times. The chain has TRBV11-3 and TRBJ2-5; possibly TRBD1 or TRBD2 for D (7 bases each). The CDR3 extends over 13 amino acids. Germline values: CDR1 SGHNT, CDR2 YENEEA. Trimming cost V 5 bases and J 4 bases, with 11 bases left between them. The CDR3 DNA follows: TGTGCCAGCAGCCTCAGGGGGGGAGAGACCCAGTACTTC. Its protein product is CASSLRGGETQYF.

The rearrangement joins TRBV28 to TRBJ1-1, with no clear D. Trimming removed 6 bases from V and 7 bases from J, with 6 bases in between. This CDR3 region has 10 residues. The germline V gene has CDR1 MDHEN and CDR2 SYDVKM. The CDR3 here is CASRRDEAFF. In nucleotides, the CDR3 is TGTGCCAGCAGGCGCGATGAAGCTTTCTTT.

The chain carries TRBV11-2 and TRBJ1-2; D gene uncertain. The V gene lost 0 bases and the J gene lost 4 bases, with 6 bases spanning the gap. The CDR3 is made up of 13 amino acids. The germline CDR1 and CDR2 sequences are SGHAT and FQNNGV. CDR3 bases: TGTGCCAGCAGCTTAGAACCGATCTATGGCTACACCTTC. This encodes CASSLEPIYGYTF.

At least ten counts were recorded for this clonotype. The V call is TRBV28, the J call TRBJ1-4; TRBD1 might be the D (5 bases). This CDR3 comprises 11 residues. With 8 bases removed from V and 4 bases from J, the gap between germline ends came to 5 bases. Germline V gives CDR1 MDHEN, CDR2 SYDVKM. CDR3 region: CASGGNEKLFF. CDR3 nucleotides: TGTGCCAGCGGGGGTAATGAAAAACTGTTTTTT.

This clonotype was observed at least ten times. V is TRBV11-1 and J is TRBJ2-2; no clear D gene. Trimming pared 2 bases from V and 6 bases from J, leaving 10 bases between. This CDR3 has 14 amino acids. Germline CDR1 is SGHAT and CDR2 is FQDESV (reference sequence). DNA for the CDR3: TGTGCCAGCAGCTTAACGGGTATCTCCGGGGAGCTGTTTTTT. Translating gives CASSLTGISGELFF.

This clonotype was recorded many times. This sequence joins TRBV15 and TRBJ2-3; D is unresolved. CDR1 and CDR2 from the germline V gene are LNHNV and YYDKDF (reference sequence). This CDR3 contains 14 residues. V gave up 0 bases and J gave up 0 bases, with 4 bases separating them. The CDR3 nucleotides read TGTGCCACCAGCAGAGACGATAGCACAGATACGCAGTATTTT. It specifies CATSRDDSTDTQYF.

The table lists this clonotype with many counts. The V gene is TRBV6-1, the J gene TRBJ2-3; TRBD2 matches at 12 bases. Germline assignment: CDR1 MNHNS and CDR2 SASEGT. With 4 bases clipped from V and 4 bases from J, the junction kept 9 bases outside the gene matches. The length of the CDR3 is 17 residues. The CDR3 protein is CASSGPRTSGAADTQYF. For the CDR3, the DNA is TGTGCCAGCAGTGGTCCTAGGACTAGCGGGGCCGCAGATACGCAGTATTTT.

This clonotype was seen a few times. The chain is built from TRBV6-6 and TRBJ2-5, with 9 bases matching TRBD2. The germline V gene encodes CDR1 MNHNY and CDR2 SVGAGI (reference sequence). The V gene end was trimmed by 6 bases and the J gene end by 3 bases; junction bases not matched to a gene: 8. There are 15 residues in the CDR3. The CDR3 bases are TGTGCCAGCAGGGATAGCGGGAGCCCGAAAGAGACCCAGTACTTC. Translated: CASRDSGSPKETQYF.

On this clonotype itself: This may be a read error: a much more frequent sequence differs by one nucleotide. This chain links TRBV11-3 with TRBJ2-3; 14 bases are a match to TRBD2. The CDR3 length is 17 residues. Germline values: CDR1 SGHNT, CDR2 YENEEA. The DNA for the CDR3 is TGTGCCAGCAGCTTACGACTAGCGGGAGGGGGCACAGTTACGCAGTATTTT. It yields the protein CASSLRLAGGGTVTQYF.

In this sample, this clonotype turned up a few times. The chain combines TRBV20-1 with TRBJ2-7; TRBD1 agrees at 8 bases. After removal of 3 bases from V and 3 bases from J, the junction contained 7 bases not matched to a gene. This CDR3 is 14 amino acids long. The germline V gene has CDR1 DFQATT and CDR2 SNEGSKA (reference sequence). In nucleotides, the CDR3 is TGCAGTGCTAGTGGTGGCAGGGGGCACTACGAGCAGTACTTC. This sequence encodes CSASGGRGHYEQYF.